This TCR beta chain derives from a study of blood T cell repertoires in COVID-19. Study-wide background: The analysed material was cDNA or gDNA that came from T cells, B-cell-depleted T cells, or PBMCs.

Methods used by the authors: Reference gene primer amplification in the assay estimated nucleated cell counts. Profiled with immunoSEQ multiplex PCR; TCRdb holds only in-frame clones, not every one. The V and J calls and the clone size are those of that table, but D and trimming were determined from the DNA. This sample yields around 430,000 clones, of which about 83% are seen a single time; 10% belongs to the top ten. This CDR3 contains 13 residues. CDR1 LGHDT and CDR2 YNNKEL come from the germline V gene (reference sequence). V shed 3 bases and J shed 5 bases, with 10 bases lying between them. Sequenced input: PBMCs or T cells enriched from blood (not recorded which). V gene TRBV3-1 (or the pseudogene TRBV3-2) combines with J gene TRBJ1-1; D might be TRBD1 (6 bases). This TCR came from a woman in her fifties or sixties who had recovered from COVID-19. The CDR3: CASSQSGDTEAFF. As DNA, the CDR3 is TGTGCCAGCAGCCAGTCAGGGGATACTGAAGCTTTCTTT.